The rows below give T cell receptor beta chains drawn from one sample of a study of T-cell memory formation after mild COVID-19. TCRdb reprocessed the 5' RACE reads with MiXCR, giving one entry per CDR3 protein. The table shows 100,000 or so distinct CDR3 sequences, with 11% occurring only once. The sequencing sample was made of PBMCs or a T cell subset sorted from them (not recorded which). Source of these receptors: a man in his late teens or twenties who had mild COVID-19 (a few samples of this study predate the infection). Cell type and time point are not known. CDR3s include the opening cysteine and the closing phenylalanine or tryptophan. D genes are given only for firm matches. The size field is filled for only some rows; it gives once, few, many or a size class.

.,TRBV7-3,TRBJ2-3,.,CASSPWGRTDTQYF,TGTGCCAGCAGCCCCTGGGGACGCACAGATACGCAGTATTTT
.,TRBV7-9,TRBJ1-1,.,CASSTPGVGGTEAFF,TGTGCCAGCAGCACCCCAGGGGTGGGGGGCACTGAAGCTTTCTTT
.,TRBV19,TRBJ2-1,few,CASRLQGSDEQFF,TGTGCCAGTAGGCTTCAGGGTAGCGATGAGCAGTTCTTC
.,TRBV7-2,TRBJ2-1,many,CASSYIPMGPSYNEQFF,TGTGCCAGCAGCTACATCCCGATGGGCCCTTCCTACAATGAGCAGTTCTTC
.,TRBV7-2,TRBJ2-5,once,CASSLALGRETQYF,TGTGCCAGCAGCTTAGCTCTGGGGAGAGAGACCCAGTACTTC
.,TRBV20-1,TRBJ2-7,.,CSARVVTSYEQYF,TGCAGTGCTAGAGTGGTCACGTCCTACGAGCAGTACTTC
.,TRBV5-1,TRBJ2-7,.,CASSTQGYEQYF,TGCGCCAGCAGCACCCAAGGCTACGAGCAGTACTTC
.,TRBV10-1,TRBJ2-3,many,CASSASGTDTQYF,TGCGCCAGCAGTGCAAGCGGCACAGATACGCAGTATTTT
TRBD1,TRBV29-1,TRBJ2-1,.,CSASGGDRARNEQFF,TGCAGCGCCTCAGGAGGGGACAGGGCTCGGAATGAGCAGTTCTTC
.,TRBV7-9,TRBJ1-6,many,CASSLPNSPLHF,TGTGCCAGCAGCTTGCCCAATTCACCCCTCCACTTT
TRBD2,TRBV7-9,TRBJ2-3,many,CASRPPSGGSPDTQYF,TGTGCCAGCAGACCCCCTAGCGGGGGGTCCCCAGATACGCAGTATTTT
TRBD1,TRBV4-1,TRBJ1-1,few,CASSLEGQGGTEAFF,TGCGCCAGCAGCCTAGAAGGGCAGGGGGGCACTGAAGCTTTCTTT
TRBD1,TRBV27,TRBJ1-4,few,CASSFRGLANEKLFF,TGTGCCAGCAGTTTCAGGGGGCTGGCTAATGAAAAACTGTTTTTT
.,TRBV6-5,TRBJ2-3,few,CASSNNLNPGTPTDTQYF,TGTGCCAGCAGTAACAACCTTAATCCCGGGACTCCAACAGATACGCAGTATTTT
TRBD2,TRBV12-3/TRBV12-4,TRBJ2-7,.,CASSWGLAYEQYF,TGTGCCAGCAGTTGGGGACTAGCCTACGAGCAGTACTTC
TRBD2,TRBV4-3,TRBJ2-3,.,CASSPTSAYTDTQYF,TGCGCCAGCAGTCCGACTAGCGCTTACACAGATACGCAGTATTTT
.,TRBV5-6,TRBJ2-1,medium-sized,CASSFGHYRGEQFF,TGTGCCAGCAGCTTTGGTCATTATCGGGGTGAGCAGTTCTTC
.,TRBV4-1,TRBJ2-5,few,CASSQEGSSQETQYF,TGCGCCAGCAGCCAAGAGGGCTCGTCCCAAGAGACCCAGTACTTC
.,TRBV3-1,TRBJ2-7,.,CASSQDLQGWGEQYF,TGTGCCAGCAGCCAAGATTTGCAGGGCTGGGGCGAGCAGTACTTC
.,TRBV9,TRBJ2-5,few,CASSALTSLGETQYF,TGTGCCAGCAGCGCGTTAACTAGCCTTGGAGAGACCCAGTACTTC
.,TRBV27,TRBJ2-7,few,CASSLGLLGEQYF,TGTGCCAGCAGTTTAGGGCTTTTGGGCGAGCAGTACTTC
.,TRBV19,TRBJ1-4,.,CASSIFGAGSNEKLFF,TGTGCCAGTAGTATTTTTGGCGCGGGGTCTAATGAAAAACTGTTTTTT
TRBD2,TRBV12-3/TRBV12-4,TRBJ2-2,.,CASSHPWGTSGGHANTGELFF,TGTGCCAGCAGCCACCCGTGGGGGACTAGCGGGGGGCACGCGAACACCGGGGAGCTGTTTTTT
.,TRBV28,TRBJ2-7,few,CASSPSLRDYEQYF,TGTGCCAGCAGTCCCTCCCTCCGGGACTACGAGCAGTACTTC
TRBD1,TRBV29-1,TRBJ2-2,.,CSVQGATYTGELFF,TGCAGCGTCCAGGGGGCCACATACACCGGGGAGCTGTTTTTT
.,TRBV29-1,TRBJ2-5,.,CSVEIFDRGETQYF,TGCAGCGTTGAAATCTTTGACCGGGGAGAGACCCAGTACTTC
.,TRBV4-2,TRBJ1-1,.,CASSPYGVTEAFF,TGTGCCAGCAGCCCCTATGGGGTAACTGAAGCTTTCTTT
.,TRBV27,TRBJ2-2,many,CASSLSPNTGELFF,TGTGCCAGCAGTTTATCCCCAAACACCGGGGAGCTGTTTTTT
TRBD2,TRBV5-1,TRBJ2-5,few,CASSFEGGGEGETQYF,TGCGCCAGCAGCTTCGAGGGCGGGGGAGAGGGAGAGACCCAGTACTTC
TRBD1,TRBV9,TRBJ2-7,few,CASSATGDGEQYF,TGTGCCAGCAGCGCGACAGGGGACGGCGAGCAGTACTTC
.,TRBV12-3/TRBV12-4,TRBJ2-1,.,CASSFVPSYNEQFF,TGTGCCAGCAGTTTCGTCCCCTCCTACAATGAGCAGTTCTTC
TRBD1,TRBV7-6,TRBJ1-1,few,CASSSDRGGIHMNTEAFF,TGTGCCAGCAGCAGTGACAGGGGAGGGATTCACATGAACACTGAAGCTTTCTTT
.,TRBV12-3/TRBV12-4,TRBJ1-5,.,CASSFLWGPQHF,TGTGCCAGCAGTTTCTTATGGGGGCCCCAGCATTTT
.,TRBV27,TRBJ2-2,.,CASSRAGPSFGELFF,TGTGCCAGCAGCCGTGCAGGGCCCAGTTTCGGGGAGCTGTTTTTT
.,TRBV4-3,TRBJ2-1,.,CASSQGTRGNEQFF,TGCGCCAGCAGTCAGGGGACCCGTGGCAATGAGCAGTTCTTC
TRBD2,TRBV20-1,TRBJ2-7,few,CSARGWEGHEQYF,TGCAGTGCTAGAGGTTGGGAGGGGCACGAGCAGTACTTC
.,TRBV4-3,TRBJ2-1,.,CASSQVRGNEQFF,TGCGCCAGCAGCCAAGTCCGGGGCAATGAGCAGTTCTTC
TRBD2,TRBV7-9,TRBJ2-7,few,CASSTPGTSGSEQYF,TGTGCCAGCAGCACGCCCGGGACTAGCGGGTCCGAGCAGTACTTC
TRBD1,TRBV5-1,TRBJ2-3,many,CASKDRGRSTDTQYF,TGCGCCAGCAAGGACAGGGGGCGAAGCACAGATACGCAGTATTTT
TRBD1,TRBV7-2,TRBJ1-6,.,CASSLRTGDSPLHF,TGTGCCAGCAGCTTGAGGACAGGGGATTCACCCCTCCACTTT
.,TRBV5-1,TRBJ1-1,few,CASSFRDPNTEAFF,TGCGCCAGCAGCTTCAGAGATCCGAACACTGAAGCTTTCTTT
TRBD1,TRBV5-1,TRBJ1-5,few,CASSLLPTGGFQPQHF,TGCGCCAGCAGCTTGCTCCCGACAGGGGGGTTTCAGCCCCAGCATTTT
TRBD2,TRBV9,TRBJ2-1,.,CASSVEAGVSSSYNEQFF,TGTGCCAGCAGCGTAGAAGCGGGGGTATCCAGCTCCTACAATGAGCAGTTCTTC
.,TRBV23-1,TRBJ1-1,few,CASPPGVATEAFF,TGCGCCAGCCCGCCGGGGGTGGCCACTGAAGCTTTCTTT
TRBD2,TRBV10-3,TRBJ2-2,few,CAISVIAGENTGELFF,TGTGCCATCAGTGTCATAGCGGGGGAAAACACCGGGGAGCTGTTTTTT
TRBD2,TRBV12-3/TRBV12-4,TRBJ2-5,.,CASSFLAGVQETQYF,TGTGCCAGCAGTTTCCTGGCGGGAGTTCAAGAGACCCAGTACTTC
.,TRBV7-6,TRBJ2-1,.,CASSPTSAEQFF,TGTGCCAGCAGCCCTACGTCGGCTGAGCAGTTCTTC
.,TRBV6-2/TRBV6-3,TRBJ2-2,.,CASRVSTGELFF,TGTGCCAGCAGGGTTTCCACCGGGGAGCTGTTTTTT